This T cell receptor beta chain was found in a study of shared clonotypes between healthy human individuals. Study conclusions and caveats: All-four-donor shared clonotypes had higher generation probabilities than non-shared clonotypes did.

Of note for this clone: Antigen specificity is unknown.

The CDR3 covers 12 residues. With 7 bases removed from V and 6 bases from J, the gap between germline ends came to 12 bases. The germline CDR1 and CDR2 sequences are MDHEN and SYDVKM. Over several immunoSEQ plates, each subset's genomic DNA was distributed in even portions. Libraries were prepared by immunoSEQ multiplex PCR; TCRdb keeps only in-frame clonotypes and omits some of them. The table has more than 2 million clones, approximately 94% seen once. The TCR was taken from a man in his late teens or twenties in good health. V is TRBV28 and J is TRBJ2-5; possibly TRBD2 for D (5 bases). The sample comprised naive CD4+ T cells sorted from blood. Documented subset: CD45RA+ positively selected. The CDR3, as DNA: TGTGCCAGCACCCTTTCCGGGAAGACCCAGTACTTC. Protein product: CASTLSGKTQYF.